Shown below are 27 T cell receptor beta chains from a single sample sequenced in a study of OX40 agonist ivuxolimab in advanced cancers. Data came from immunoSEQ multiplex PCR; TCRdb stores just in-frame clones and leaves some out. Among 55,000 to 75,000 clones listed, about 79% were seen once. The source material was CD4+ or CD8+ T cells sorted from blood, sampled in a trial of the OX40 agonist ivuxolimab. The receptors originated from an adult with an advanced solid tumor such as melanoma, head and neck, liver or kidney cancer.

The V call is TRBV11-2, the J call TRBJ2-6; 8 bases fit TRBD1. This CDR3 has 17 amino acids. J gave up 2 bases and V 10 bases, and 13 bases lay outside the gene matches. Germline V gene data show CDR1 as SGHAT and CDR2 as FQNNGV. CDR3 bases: TGTGCCAACTCTGTTGCCACAGGGGGGCCTGGGGCCAACGTCCTGACTTTC. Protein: CANSVATGGPGANVLTF.

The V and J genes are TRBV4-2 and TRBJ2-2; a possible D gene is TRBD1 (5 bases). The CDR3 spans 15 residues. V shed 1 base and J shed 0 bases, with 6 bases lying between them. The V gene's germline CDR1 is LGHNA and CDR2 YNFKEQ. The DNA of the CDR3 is TGTGCCAGCAGCCAAGGGGGCGCGAACACCGGGGAGCTGTTTTTT. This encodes CASSQGGANTGELFF.

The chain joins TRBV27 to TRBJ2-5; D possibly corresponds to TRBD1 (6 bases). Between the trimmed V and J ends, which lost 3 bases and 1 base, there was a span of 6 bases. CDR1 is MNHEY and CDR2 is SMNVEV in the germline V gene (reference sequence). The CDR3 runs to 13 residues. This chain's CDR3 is CASSFRGQETQYF. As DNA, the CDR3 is TGTGCCAGCAGTTTCAGGGGCCAAGAGACCCAGTACTTC.

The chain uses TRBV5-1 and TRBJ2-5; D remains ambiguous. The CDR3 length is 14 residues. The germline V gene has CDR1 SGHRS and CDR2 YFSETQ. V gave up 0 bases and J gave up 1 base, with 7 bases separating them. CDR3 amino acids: CASSLAAAQETQYF. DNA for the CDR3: TGCGCCAGCAGCTTGGCGGCAGCCCAAGAGACCCAGTACTTC.

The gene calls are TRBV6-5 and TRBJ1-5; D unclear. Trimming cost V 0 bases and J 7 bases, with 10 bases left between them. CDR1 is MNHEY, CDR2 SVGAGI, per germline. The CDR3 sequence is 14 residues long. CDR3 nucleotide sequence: TGTGCCAGCAGTTACTCGGCAGTCCGACAGCCCCAGCATTTT. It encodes CASSYSAVRQPQHF.

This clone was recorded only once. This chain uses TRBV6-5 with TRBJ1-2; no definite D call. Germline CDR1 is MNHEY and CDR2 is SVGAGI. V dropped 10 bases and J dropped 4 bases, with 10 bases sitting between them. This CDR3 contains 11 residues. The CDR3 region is CATQRAYGYTF. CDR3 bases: TGTGCCACCCAAAGGGCCTATGGCTACACCTTC.

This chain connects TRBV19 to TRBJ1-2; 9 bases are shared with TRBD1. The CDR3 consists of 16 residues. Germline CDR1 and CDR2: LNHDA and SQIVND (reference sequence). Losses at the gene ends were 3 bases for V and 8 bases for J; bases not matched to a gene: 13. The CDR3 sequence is CASSIGWDRVPAGYTF. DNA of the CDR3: TGTGCCAGTAGTATTGGTTGGGACAGGGTACCGGCGGGCTACACCTTC.

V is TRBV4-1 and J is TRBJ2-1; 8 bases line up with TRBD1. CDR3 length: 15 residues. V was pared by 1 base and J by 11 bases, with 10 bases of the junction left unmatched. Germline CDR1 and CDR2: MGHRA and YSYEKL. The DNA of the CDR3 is TGCGCCAGCAGCCAAGTCGGTGGACAGGGAAATAAGCAGTTCTTC. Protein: CASSQVGGQGNKQFF.

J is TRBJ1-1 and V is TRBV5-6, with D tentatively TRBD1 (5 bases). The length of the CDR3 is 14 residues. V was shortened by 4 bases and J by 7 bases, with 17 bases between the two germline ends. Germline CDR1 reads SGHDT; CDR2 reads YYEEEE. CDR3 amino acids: CASSRNTQENEAFF. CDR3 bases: TGTGCCAGCAGCCGTAATACACAGGAGAATGAAGCTTTCTTT.

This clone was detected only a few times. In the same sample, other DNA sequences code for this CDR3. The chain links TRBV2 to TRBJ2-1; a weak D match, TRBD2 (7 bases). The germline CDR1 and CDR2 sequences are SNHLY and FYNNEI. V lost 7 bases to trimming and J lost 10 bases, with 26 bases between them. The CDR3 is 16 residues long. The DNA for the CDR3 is TGTGCCAGCAATCAGGGAGGGGGGATGGGCCTTTACGAGCAGTTCTTC. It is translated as CASNQGGGMGLYEQFF.

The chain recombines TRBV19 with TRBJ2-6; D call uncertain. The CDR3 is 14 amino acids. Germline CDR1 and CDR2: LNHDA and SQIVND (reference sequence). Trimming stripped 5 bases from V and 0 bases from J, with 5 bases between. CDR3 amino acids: CASSVISGANVLTF. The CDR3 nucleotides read TGTGCCAGTAGTGTCATCTCTGGGGCCAACGTCCTGACTTTC.

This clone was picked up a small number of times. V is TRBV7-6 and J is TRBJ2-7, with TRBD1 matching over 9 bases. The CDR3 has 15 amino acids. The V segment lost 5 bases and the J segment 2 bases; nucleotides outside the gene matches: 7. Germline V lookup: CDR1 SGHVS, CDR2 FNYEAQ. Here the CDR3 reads CASSVGGTGPYEQYF. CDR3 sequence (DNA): TGTGCCAGCAGCGTCGGGGGGACAGGGCCCTACGAGCAGTACTTC.

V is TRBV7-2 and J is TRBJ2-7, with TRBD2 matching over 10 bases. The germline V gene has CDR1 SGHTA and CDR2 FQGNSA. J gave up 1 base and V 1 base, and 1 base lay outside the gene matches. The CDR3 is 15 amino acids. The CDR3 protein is CASSLELAGSYEQYF. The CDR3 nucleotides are TGTGCCAGCAGCTTAGAACTAGCGGGGTCCTACGAGCAGTACTTC.

CDR3 protein: CASREGGGSNQPQHF. CDR3 in DNA: TGTGCCAGCAGAGAAGGCGGCGGAAGCAATCAGCCCCAGCATTTT. V gene TRBV7-2 combines with J gene TRBJ1-5; no firm D call. Trimming removed 6 bases at V and 1 base at J, with 13 bases between. The germline CDR1 and CDR2 sequences are SGHTA and FQGNSA. The CDR3 runs 15 residues.

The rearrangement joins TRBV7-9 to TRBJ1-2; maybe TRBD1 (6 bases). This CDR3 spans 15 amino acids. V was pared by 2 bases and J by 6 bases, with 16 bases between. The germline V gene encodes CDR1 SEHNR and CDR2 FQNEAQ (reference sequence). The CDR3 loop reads CASSLQQGGANGYTF. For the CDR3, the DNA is TGTGCCAGCAGCTTACAACAGGGTGGAGCCAATGGCTACACCTTC.

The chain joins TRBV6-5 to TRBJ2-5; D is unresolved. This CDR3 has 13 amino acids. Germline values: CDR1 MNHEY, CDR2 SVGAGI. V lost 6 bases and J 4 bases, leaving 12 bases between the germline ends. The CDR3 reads CASSLGFGETQYF. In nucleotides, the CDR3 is TGTGCCAGCAGCCTAGGCTTCGGAGAGACCCAGTACTTC.

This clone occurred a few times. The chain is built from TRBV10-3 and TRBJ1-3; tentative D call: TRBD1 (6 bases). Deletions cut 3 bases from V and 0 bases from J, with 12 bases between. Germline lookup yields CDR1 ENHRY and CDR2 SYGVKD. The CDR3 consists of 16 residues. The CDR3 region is CAISDGGPSSGNTIYF. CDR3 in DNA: TGTGCCATCAGTGACGGGGGCCCCAGCTCTGGAAACACCATATATTTT.

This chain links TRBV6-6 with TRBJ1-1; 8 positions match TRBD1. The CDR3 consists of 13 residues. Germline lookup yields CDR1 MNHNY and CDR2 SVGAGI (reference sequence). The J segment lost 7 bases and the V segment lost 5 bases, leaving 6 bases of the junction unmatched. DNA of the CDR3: TGTGCCAGCAGTCCCCGGACAGGGCTTGAAGCTTTCTTT. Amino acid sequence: CASSPRTGLEAFF.

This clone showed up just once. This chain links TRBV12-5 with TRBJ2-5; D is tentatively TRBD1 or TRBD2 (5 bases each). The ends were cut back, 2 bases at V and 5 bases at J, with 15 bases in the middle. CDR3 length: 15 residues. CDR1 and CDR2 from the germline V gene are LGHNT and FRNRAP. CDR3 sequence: CASGLLWDGAETQYF. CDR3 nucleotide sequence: TGTGCTAGTGGTTTGCTCTGGGACGGTGCGGAGACCCAGTACTTC.

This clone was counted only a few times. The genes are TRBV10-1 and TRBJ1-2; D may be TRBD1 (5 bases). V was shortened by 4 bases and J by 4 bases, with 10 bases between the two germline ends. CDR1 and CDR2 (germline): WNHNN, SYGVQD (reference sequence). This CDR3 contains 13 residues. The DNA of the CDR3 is TGCGCCAGCAGTGCGGGACGCGGCTATGGCTACACCTTC. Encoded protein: CASSAGRGYGYTF.

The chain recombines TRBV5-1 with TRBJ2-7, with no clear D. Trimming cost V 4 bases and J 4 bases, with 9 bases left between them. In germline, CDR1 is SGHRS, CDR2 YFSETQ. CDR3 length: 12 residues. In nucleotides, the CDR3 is TGCGCCAGCAGCCAGGACGTATACGAGCAGTACTTC. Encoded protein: CASSQDVYEQYF.

CDR3 in amino acids: CASSLLSGSYNEQFF. CDR3 in DNA: TGTGCCAGCAGCTTGTTGAGCGGCTCCTACAATGAGCAGTTCTTC. This rearrangement joins TRBV5-8 to TRBJ2-1; D is perhaps TRBD2 (5 bases). The CDR3 consists of 15 residues. Germline assignment: CDR1 SGHTS and CDR2 YDEGEE. Trimming cost V 1 base and J 0 bases, with 8 bases left between them.

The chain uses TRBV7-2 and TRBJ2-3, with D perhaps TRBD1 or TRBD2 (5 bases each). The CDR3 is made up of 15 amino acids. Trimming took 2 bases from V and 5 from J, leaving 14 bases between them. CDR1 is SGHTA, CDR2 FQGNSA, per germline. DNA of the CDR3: TGTGCCAGCAGCTTACTGGGACCCAGAGAAGATACGCAGTATTTT. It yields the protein CASSLLGPREDTQYF.

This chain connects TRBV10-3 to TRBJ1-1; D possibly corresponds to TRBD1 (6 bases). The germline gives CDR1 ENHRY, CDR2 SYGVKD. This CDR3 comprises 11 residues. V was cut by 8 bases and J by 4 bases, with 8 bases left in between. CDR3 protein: CAIQGGTEAFF. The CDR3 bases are TGTGCCATCCAAGGGGGCACTGAAGCTTTCTTT.

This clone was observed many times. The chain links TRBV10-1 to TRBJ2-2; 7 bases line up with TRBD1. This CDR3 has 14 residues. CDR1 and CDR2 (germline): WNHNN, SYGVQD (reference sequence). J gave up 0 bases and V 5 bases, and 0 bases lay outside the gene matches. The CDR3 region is CASSRGPNTGELFF. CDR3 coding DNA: TGCGCCAGCAGTAGGGGGCCGAACACCGGGGAGCTGTTTTTT.

The CDR3 reads CASSRGDQGATEAFF. DNA of the CDR3: TGTGCCAGTAGTAGGGGAGATCAGGGGGCCACTGAAGCTTTCTTT. The chain has TRBV19 and TRBJ1-1, with 8 bases matching TRBD1. Germline CDR1 is LNHDA and CDR2 is SQIVND (reference sequence). After removal of 4 bases from V and 4 bases from J, the junction contained 8 bases not matched to a gene. CDR3 length equals 15 residues. Based on the CDR3 plus reference TRBV19 and TRBJ1-1, the full variable domain is DGGITQSPKYLFRKEGQNVTLSCEQNLNHDAMYWYRQDPGQGLRLIYYSQIVNDFQKGDIAEGYSVSREKKESFPLTVTSAQKNPTAFYLCASSRGDQGATEAFFGQGTRLTVV.

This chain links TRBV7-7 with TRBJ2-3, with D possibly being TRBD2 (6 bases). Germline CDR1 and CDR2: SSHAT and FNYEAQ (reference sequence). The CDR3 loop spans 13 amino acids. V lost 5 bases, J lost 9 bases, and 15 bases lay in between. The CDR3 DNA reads TGTGCCAGCAGCCCGAGCTCTGGGGGGACGCAGTATTTT. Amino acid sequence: CASSPSSGGTQYF.